There are a few counts of the clone carrying this T cell receptor beta chain. The antigen is unknown. This entry comes from a study of response to subunit inactivated influenza vaccine. General study points: The authors suggested that few new T cells are recruited per seasonal influenza vaccination.

TCRdb reprocessed the RT-PCR reads with MiXCR, giving one entry per CDR3 protein. The table records 150,000 to 200,000 distinct CDR3 sequences, 9.5% to 13% of them present only once. The CDR3 sequence is 15 residues long. The germline gives CDR1 SNHLY, CDR2 FYNNEI. Trimming removed 7 bases from V and 1 base from J; junction bases left unmatched: 5. The sample in question was non-naive T cells sorted from PBMCs, obtained roughly 6 weeks after vaccination. The rearrangement joins TRBV2 to TRBJ2-3, with TRBD2 matching 10 bases. The sequence was obtained from a man in his fifties who received an inactivated influenza vaccine. The CDR3 sequence is CASTPGTSGTDTQYF. The CDR3 nucleotides read TGTGCCAGCACCCCGGGGACTAGCGGCACAGATACGCAGTATTTT.